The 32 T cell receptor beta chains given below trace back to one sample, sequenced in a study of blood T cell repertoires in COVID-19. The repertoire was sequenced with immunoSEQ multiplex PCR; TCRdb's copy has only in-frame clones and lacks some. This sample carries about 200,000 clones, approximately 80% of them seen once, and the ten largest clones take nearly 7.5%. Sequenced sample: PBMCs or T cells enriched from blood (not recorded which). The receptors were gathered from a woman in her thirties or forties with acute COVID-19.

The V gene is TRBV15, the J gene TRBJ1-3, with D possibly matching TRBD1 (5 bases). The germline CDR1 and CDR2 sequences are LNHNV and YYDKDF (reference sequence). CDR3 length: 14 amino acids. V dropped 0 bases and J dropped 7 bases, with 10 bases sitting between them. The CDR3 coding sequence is TGTGCCACCAGCAGAGATATGGGGGGGAACACCATATATTTT. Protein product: CATSRDMGGNTIYF.

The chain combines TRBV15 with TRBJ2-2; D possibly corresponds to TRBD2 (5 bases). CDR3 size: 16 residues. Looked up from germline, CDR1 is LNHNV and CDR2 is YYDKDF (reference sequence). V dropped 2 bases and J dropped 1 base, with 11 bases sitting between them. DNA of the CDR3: TGTGCCACCAGCAGAAGACTACCCCAGAACACCGGGGAGCTGTTTTTT. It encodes CATSRRLPQNTGELFF.

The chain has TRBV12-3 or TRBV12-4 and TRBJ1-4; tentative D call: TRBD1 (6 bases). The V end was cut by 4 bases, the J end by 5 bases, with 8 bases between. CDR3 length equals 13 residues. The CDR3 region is CASSWDINEKLFF. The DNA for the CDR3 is TGTGCCAGCAGTTGGGACATCAATGAAAAACTGTTTTTT.

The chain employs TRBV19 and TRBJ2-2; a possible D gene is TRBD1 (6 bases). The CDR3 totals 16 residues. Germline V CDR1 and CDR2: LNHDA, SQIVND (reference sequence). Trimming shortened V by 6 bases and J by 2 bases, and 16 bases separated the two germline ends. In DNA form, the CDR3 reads TGTGCCAGTAGAATCGGACAGACGATTAACACCGGGGAGCTGTTTTTT. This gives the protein CASRIGQTINTGELFF.

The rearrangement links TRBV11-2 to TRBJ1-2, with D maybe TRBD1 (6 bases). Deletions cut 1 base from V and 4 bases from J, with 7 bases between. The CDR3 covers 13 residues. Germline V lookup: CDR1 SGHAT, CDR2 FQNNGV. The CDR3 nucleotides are TGTGCCAGCAGCTTAGGAGGGGGCTATGGCTACACCTTC. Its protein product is CASSLGGGYGYTF.

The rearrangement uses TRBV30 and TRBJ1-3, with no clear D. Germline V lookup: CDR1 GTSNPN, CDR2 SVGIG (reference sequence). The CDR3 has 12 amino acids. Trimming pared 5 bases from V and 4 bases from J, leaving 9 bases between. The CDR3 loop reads CAWGAGGNTIYF. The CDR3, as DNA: TGTGCCTGGGGTGCGGGGGGAAACACCATATATTTT.

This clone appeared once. CDR3 sequence reads: CASSQDGDNNQPQHF. The CDR3 region has the DNA TGTGCCAGCAGCCAAGATGGGGACAACAATCAGCCCCAGCATTTT. The chain employs TRBV3-1 (or the pseudogene TRBV3-2) and TRBJ1-5; the D gene is possibly TRBD1 (6 bases). Trimming left V 0 bases short and J 3 bases short, with 9 bases between. CDR1 and CDR2 (germline): LGHDT, YNNKEL (reference sequence). The CDR3 runs 15 residues.

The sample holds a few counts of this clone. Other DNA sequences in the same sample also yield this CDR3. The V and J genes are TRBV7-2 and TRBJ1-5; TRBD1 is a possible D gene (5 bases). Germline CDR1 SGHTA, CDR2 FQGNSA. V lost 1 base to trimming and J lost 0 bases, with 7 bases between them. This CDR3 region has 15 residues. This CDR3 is CASSLVTGSNQPQHF. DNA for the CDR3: TGTGCCAGCAGCTTAGTTACAGGTAGCAATCAGCCCCAGCATTTT.

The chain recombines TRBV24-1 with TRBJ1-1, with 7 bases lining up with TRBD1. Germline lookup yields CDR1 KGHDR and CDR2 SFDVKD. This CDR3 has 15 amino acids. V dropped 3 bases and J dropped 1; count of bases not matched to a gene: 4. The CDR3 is CATSDTGAGNTEAFF. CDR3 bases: TGTGCCACCAGTGATACAGGGGCGGGGAACACTGAAGCTTTCTTT.

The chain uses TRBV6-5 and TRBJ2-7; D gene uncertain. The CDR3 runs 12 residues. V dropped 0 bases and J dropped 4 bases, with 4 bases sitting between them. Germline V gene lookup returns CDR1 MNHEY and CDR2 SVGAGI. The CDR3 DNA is TGTGCCAGCAGTTACTCGTCATACGAGCAGTACTTC. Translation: CASSYSSYEQYF.

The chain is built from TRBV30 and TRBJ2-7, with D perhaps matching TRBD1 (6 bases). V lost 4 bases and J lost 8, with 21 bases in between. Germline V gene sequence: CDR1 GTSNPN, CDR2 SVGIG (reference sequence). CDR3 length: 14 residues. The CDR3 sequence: CAWTPRMEQGKQYF. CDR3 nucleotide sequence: TGTGCCTGGACCCCCCGGATGGAGCAGGGGAAGCAGTACTTC.

This CDR3 is CASSFHAWTGSGYTF. The CDR3 nucleotides are TGTGCCAGCAGTTTCCATGCTTGGACAGGGAGCGGCTACACCTTC. The chain carries TRBV28 and TRBJ1-2, with 8 nucleotides matching TRBD1. Germline V gene lookup returns CDR1 MDHEN and CDR2 SYDVKM. The CDR3 extends over 15 amino acids. The V and J ends lost 3 bases and 8 bases, in that order; junction bases with no gene match: 11.

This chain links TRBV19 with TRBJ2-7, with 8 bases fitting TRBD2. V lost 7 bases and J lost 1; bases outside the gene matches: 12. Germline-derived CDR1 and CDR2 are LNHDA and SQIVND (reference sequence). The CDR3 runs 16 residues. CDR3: CASTAPGRGPSYEQYF. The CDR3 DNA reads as TGTGCCAGTACCGCACCCGGGAGGGGACCGTCCTACGAGCAGTACTTC.

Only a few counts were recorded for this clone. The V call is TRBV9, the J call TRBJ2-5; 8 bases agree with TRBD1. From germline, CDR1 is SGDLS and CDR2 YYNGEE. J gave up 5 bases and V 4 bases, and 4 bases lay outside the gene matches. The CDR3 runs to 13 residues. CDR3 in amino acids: CASSPQGAETQYF. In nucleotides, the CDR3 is TGTGCCAGCAGCCCCCAGGGGGCGGAGACCCAGTACTTC.

The CDR3 DNA follows: TGTGCCACCAGCGTTCACAGGGTGATGAACACTGAAGCTTTCTTT. This codes for CATSVHRVMNTEAFF. J is TRBJ1-1 and V is TRBV15, with D perhaps TRBD1 (6 bases). CDR3 length: 15 amino acids. Deletions cut 5 bases from V and 0 bases from J, with 13 bases between. Germline lookup yields CDR1 LNHNV and CDR2 YYDKDF (reference sequence).

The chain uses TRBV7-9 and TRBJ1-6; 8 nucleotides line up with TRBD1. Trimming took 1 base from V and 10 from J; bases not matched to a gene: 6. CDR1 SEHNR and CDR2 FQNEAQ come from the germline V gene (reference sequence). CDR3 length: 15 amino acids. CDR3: CASSLDQGARSPLHF. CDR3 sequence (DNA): TGTGCCAGCAGCTTAGATCAGGGGGCGAGGTCACCCCTCCACTTT.

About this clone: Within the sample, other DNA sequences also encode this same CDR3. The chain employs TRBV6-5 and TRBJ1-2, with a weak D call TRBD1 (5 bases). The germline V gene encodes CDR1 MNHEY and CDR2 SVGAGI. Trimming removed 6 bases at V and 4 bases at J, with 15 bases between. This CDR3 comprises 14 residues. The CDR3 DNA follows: TGTGCCAGCAGCCCACGGGGGGTAATCTATGGCTACACCTTC. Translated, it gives CASSPRGVIYGYTF.

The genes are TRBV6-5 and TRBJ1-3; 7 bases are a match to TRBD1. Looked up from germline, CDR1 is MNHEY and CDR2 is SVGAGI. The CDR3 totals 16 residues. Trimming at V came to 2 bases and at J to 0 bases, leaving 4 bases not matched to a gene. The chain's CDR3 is CASSYPDRVSGNTIYF. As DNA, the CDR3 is TGTGCCAGCAGTTACCCAGACAGGGTCTCTGGAAACACCATATATTTT.

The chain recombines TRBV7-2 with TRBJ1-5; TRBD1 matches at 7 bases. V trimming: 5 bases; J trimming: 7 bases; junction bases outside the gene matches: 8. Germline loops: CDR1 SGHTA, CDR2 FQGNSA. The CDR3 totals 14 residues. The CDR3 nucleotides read TGTGCCAGCAGCCGTCGACAGGGAGCACAGCCCCAGCATTTT. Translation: CASSRRQGAQPQHF.

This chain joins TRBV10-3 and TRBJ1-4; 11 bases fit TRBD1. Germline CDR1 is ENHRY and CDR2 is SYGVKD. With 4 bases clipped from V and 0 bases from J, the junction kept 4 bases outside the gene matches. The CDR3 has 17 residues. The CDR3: CAISGTGGLATNEKLFF. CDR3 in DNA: TGTGCCATCAGTGGGACAGGGGGCTTGGCAACTAATGAAAAACTGTTTTTT.

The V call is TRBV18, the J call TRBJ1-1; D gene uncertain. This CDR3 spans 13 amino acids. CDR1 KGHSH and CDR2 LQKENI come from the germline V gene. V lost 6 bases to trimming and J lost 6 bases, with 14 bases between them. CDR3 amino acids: CASSPTRLAEAFF. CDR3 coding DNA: TGTGCCAGCTCTCCGACGAGGCTCGCTGAAGCTTTCTTT.

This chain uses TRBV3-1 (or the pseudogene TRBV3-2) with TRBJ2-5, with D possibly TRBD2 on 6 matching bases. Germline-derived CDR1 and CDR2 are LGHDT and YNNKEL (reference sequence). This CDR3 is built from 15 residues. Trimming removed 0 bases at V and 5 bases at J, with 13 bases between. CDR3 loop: CASSQDGGYGETQYF. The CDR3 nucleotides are TGTGCCAGCAGCCAAGATGGAGGGTACGGGGAGACCCAGTACTTC.

The CDR3 loop is CASSLTQGVSSPLHF. The CDR3 DNA reads TGTGCCAGCAGTTTAACTCAGGGGGTGAGTTCACCCCTCCACTTT. The chain combines TRBV28 with TRBJ1-6; 7 bases line up with TRBD1. The germline V gene encodes CDR1 MDHEN and CDR2 SYDVKM. Unmatched junction bases numbered 7, after V lost 2 bases and J lost 9 bases. This CDR3 has 15 residues.

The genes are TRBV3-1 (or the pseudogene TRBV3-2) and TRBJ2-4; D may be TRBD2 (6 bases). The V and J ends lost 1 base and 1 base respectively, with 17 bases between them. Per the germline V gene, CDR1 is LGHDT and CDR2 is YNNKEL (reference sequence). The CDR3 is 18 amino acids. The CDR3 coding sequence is TGTGCCAGCAGCCAAGCACTTCCGGGGGTAACGGCCAAAAACATTCAGTACTTC. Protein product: CASSQALPGVTAKNIQYF.

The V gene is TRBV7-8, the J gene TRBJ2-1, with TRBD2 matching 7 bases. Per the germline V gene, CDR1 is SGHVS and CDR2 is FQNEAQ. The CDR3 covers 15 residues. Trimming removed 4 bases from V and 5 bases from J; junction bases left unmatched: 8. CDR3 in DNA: TGTGCCAGCAGCTGGGGTGGGGAGGGTGACAATGAGCAGTTCTTC. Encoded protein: CASSWGGEGDNEQFF.

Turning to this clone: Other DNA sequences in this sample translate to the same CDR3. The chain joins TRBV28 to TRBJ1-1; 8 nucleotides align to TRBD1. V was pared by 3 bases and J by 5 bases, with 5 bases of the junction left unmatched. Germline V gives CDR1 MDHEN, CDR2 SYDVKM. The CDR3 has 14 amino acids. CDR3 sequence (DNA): TGTGCCAGCAGTTTCAGGGGGCGGGGGACTGAAGCTTTCTTT. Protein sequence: CASSFRGRGTEAFF. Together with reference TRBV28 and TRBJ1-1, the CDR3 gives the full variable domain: DVKVTQSSRYLVKRTGEKVFLECVQDMDHENMFWYRQDPGLGLRLIYFSYDVKMKEKGDIPEGYSVSREKKERFSLILESASTNQTSMYLCASSFRGRGTEAFFGQGTRLTVV.

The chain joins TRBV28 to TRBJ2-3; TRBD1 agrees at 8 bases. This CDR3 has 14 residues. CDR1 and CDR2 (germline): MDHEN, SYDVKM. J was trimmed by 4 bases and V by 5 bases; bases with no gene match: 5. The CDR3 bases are TGTGCCAGCAGTACAGGGGGATTTTCAGATACGCAGTATTTT. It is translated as CASSTGGFSDTQYF. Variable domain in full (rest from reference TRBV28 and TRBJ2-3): DVKVTQSSRYLVKRTGEKVFLECVQDMDHENMFWYRQDPGLGLRLIYFSYDVKMKEKGDIPEGYSVSREKKERFSLILESASTNQTSMYLCASSTGGFSDTQYFGPGTRLTVL.

The CDR3 is CAWTATNEKLFF. CDR3 sequence (DNA): TGTGCCTGGACTGCAACTAATGAAAAACTGTTTTTT. This chain connects TRBV30 to TRBJ1-4; D uncertain. The germline gives CDR1 GTSNPN, CDR2 SVGIG (reference sequence). V was trimmed by 4 bases and J by 0 bases, leaving 3 bases between them. The CDR3 spans 12 residues.

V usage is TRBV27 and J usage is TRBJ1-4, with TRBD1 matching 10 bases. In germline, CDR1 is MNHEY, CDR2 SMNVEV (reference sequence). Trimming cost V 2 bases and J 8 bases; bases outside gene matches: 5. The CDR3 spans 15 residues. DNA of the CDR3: TGTGCCAGCAGTTTAGCAGGGACAGGGGCAGAAAAACTGTTTTTT. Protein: CASSLAGTGAEKLFF.

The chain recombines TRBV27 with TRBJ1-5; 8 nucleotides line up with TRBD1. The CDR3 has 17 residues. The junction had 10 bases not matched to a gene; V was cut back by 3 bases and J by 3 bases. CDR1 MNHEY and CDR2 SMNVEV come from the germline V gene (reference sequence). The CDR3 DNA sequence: TGTGCCAGCAGTTTTAGAAAACAGGGGGGCGACAATCAGCCCCAGCATTTT. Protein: CASSFRKQGGDNQPQHF.

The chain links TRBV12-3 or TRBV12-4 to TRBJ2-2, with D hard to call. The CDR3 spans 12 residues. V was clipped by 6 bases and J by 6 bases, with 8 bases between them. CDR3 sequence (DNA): TGTGCCAGCAGGCTAACCGCCGGGGAGCTGTTTTTT. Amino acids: CASRLTAGELFF.

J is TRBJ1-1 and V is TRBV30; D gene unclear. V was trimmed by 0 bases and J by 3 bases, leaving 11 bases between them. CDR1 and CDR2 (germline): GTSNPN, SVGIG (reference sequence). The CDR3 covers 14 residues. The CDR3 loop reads CAWSVWTGDTEAFF. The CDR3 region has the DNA TGTGCCTGGAGTGTCTGGACCGGGGACACTGAAGCTTTCTTT.